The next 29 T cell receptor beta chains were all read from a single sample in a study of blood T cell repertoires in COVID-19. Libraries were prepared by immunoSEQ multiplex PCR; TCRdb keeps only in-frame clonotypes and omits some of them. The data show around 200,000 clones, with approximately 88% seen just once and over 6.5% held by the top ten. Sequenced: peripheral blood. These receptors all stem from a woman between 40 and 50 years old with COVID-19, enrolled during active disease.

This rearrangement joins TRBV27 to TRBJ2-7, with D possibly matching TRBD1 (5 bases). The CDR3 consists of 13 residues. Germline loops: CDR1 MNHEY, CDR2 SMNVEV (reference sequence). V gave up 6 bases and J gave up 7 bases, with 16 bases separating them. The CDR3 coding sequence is TGTGCCAGCAGACCTTACAGGTCTCGGGAGCAGTACTTC. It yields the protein CASRPYRSREQYF.

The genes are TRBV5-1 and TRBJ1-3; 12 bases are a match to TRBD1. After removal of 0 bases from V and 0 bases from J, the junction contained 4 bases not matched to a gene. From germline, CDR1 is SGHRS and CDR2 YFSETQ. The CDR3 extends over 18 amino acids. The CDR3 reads CASSLAGTGGGSGNTIYF. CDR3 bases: TGCGCCAGCAGCTTGGCTGGGACAGGGGGCGGCTCTGGAAACACCATATATTTT.

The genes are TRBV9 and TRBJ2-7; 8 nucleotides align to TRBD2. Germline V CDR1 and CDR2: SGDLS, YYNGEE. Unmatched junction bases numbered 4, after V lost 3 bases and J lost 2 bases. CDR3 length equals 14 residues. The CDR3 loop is CASSAGLAAYEQYF. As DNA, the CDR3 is TGTGCCAGCAGCGCCGGACTAGCCGCCTACGAGCAGTACTTC.

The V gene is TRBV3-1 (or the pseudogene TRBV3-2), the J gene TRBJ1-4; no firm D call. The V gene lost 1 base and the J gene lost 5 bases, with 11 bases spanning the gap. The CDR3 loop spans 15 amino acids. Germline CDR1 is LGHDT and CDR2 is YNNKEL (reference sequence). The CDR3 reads CASSQGLGGNEKLFF. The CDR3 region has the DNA TGTGCCAGCAGCCAAGGTCTAGGCGGCAATGAAAAACTGTTTTTT.

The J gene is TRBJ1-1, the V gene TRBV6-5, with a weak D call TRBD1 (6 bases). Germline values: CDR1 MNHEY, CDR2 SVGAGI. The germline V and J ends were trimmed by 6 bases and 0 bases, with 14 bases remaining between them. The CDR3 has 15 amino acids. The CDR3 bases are TGTGCCAGCAGGATCCAAGGACAGCTGAACACTGAAGCTTTCTTT. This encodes CASRIQGQLNTEAFF.

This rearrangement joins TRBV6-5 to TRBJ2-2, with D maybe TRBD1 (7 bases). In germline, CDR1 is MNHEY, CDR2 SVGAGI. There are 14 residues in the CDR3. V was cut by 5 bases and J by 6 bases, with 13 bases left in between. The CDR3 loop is CASSRGTASGELFF. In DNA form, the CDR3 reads TGTGCCAGCAGTCGCGGGACAGCATCCGGGGAGCTGTTTTTT.

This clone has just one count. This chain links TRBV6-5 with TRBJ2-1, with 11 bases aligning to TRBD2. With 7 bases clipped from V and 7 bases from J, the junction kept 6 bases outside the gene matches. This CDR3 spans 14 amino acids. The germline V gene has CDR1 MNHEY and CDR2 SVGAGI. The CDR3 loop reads CASIIAGGRNEQFF. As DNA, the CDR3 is TGTGCCAGCATCATAGCGGGGGGGCGAAATGAGCAGTTCTTC.

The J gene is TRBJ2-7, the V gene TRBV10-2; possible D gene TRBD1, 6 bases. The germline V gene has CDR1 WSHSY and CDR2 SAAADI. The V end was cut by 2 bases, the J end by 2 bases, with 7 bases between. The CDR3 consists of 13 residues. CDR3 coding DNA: TGCGCCAGCAGTGAGACAGGGACCTACGAGCAGTACTTC. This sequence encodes CASSETGTYEQYF.

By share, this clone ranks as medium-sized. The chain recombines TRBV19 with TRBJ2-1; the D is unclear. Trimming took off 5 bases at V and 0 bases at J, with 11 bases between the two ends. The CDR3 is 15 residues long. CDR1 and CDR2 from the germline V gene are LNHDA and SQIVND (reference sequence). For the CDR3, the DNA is TGTGCCAGTAGTCGAACGTCGAGCTCCTACAATGAGCAGTTCTTC. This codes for CASSRTSSSYNEQFF.

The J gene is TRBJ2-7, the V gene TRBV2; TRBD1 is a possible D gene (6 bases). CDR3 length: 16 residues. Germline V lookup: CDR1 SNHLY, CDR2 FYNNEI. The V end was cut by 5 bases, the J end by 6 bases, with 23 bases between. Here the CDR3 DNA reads TGTGCCAGCAGTACCGCAACCCTAGACAGGCTGGTCGAGCAGTACTTC. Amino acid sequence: CASSTATLDRLVEQYF.

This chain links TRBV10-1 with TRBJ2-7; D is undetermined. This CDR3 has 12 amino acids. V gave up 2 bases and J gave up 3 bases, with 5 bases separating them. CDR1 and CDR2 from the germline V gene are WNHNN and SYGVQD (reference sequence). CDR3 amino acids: CASSEGSYEQYF. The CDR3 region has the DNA TGCGCCAGCAGTGAGGGCAGCTACGAGCAGTACTTC.

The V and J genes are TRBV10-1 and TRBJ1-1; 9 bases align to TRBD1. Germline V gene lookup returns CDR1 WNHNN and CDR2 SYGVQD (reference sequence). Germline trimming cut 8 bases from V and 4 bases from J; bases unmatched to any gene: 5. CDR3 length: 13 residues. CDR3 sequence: CASLQGAGTEAFF. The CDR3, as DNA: TGCGCCAGCTTACAGGGGGCCGGCACTGAAGCTTTCTTT.

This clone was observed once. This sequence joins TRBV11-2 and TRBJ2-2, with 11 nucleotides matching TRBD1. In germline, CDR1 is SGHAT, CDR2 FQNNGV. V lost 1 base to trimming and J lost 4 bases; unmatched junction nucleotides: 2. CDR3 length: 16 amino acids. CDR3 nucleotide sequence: TGTGCCAGCAGCTTAGCCGGGACAGGGGGCACCGGGGAGCTGTTTTTT. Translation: CASSLAGTGGTGELFF. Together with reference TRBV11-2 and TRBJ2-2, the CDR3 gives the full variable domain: EAGVAQSPRYKIIEKRQSVAFWCNPISGHATLYWYQQILGQGPKLLIQFQNNGVVDDSQLPKDRFSAERLKGVDSTLKIQPAKLEDSAVYLCASSLAGTGGTGELFFGEGSRLTVL.

In DNA form, the CDR3 reads TGTGCCACCCAATACAGGGGATTTCGCAATCAGCCCCAGCATTTT. It encodes CATQYRGFRNQPQHF. The chain employs TRBV27 and TRBJ1-5; 7 bases map to TRBD1. Losses at the gene ends were 10 bases for V and 2 bases for J; bases not matched to a gene: 11. The CDR3 extends over 15 amino acids. Looked up from germline, CDR1 is MNHEY and CDR2 is SMNVEV (reference sequence).

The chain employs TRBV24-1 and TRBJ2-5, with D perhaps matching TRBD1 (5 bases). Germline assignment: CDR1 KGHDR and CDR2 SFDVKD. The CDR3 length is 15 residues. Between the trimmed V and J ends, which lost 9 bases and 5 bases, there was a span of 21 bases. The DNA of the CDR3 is TGTGCCACCTTCCCCTCAGGGATCTTTTGGGAGACCCAGTACTTC. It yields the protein CATFPSGIFWETQYF.

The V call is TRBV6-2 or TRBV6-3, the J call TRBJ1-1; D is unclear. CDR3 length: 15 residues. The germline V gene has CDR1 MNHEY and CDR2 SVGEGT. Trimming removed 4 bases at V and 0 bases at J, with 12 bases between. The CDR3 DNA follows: TGTGCCAGCAGTTTGAGGCGGTTTATGAACACTGAAGCTTTCTTT. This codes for CASSLRRFMNTEAFF.

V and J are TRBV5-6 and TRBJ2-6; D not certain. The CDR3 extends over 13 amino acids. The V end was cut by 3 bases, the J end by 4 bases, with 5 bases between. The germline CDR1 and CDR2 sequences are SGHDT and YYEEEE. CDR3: CASSWAGANVLTF. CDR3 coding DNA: TGTGCCAGCAGCTGGGCGGGGGCCAACGTCCTGACTTTC.

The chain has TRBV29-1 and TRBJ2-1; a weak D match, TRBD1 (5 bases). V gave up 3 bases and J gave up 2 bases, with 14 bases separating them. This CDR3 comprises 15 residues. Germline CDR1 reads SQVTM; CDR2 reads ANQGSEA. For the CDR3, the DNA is TGCAGCGTTGACGCTAATATGGGGCCCTACAATGAGCAGTTCTTC. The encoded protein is CSVDANMGPYNEQFF.

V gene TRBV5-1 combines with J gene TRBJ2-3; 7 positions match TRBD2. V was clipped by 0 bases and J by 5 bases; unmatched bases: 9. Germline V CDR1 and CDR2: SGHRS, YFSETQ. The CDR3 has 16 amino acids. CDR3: CASSLAKGGRGDTQYF. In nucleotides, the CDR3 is TGCGCCAGCAGCTTGGCCAAGGGCGGGAGAGGAGATACGCAGTATTTT.

The chain's CDR3 is CASTLRTSAYNEQFF. In DNA form, the CDR3 reads TGTGCCAGCACCCTCCGGACTAGCGCCTACAATGAGCAGTTCTTC. The chain employs TRBV11-1 and TRBJ2-1, with 9 bases aligning to TRBD2. The V segment lost 7 bases and the J segment 2 bases; nucleotides outside the gene matches: 6. This CDR3 is 15 amino acids long. Germline lookup yields CDR1 SGHAT and CDR2 FQDESV (reference sequence).

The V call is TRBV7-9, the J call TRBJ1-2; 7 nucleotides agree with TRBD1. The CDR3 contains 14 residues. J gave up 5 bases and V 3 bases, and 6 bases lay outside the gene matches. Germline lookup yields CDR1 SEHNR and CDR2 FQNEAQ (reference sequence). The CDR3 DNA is TGTGCCAGCAGCTTGGAGGGACAGCAATATGGCTACACCTTC. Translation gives CASSLEGQQYGYTF.

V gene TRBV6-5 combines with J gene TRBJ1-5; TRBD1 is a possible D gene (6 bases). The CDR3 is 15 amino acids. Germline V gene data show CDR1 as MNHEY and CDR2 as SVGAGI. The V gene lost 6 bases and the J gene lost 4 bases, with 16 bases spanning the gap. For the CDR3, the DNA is TGTGCCAGCAGAACGAGCGGGGGGGCGAATCAGCCCCAGCATTTT. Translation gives CASRTSGGANQPQHF.

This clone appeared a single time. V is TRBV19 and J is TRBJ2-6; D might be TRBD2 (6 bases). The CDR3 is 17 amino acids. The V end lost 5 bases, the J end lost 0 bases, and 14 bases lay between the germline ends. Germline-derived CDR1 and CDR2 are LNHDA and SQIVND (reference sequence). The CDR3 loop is CASSGGDSSSGANVLTF. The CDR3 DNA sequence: TGTGCCAGTAGTGGAGGGGATAGCTCCTCTGGGGCCAACGTCCTGACTTTC.

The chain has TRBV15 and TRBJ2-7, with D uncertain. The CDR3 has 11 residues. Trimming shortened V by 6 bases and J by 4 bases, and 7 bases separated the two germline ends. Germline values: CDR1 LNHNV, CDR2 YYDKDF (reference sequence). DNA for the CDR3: TGTGCCACCAGTCACAAATACGAGCAGTACTTC. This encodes CATSHKYEQYF.

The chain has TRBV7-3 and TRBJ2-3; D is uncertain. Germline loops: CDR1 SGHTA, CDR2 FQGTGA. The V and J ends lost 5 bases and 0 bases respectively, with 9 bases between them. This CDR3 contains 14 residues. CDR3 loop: CASSPYASTDTQYF. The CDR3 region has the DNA TGTGCCAGCAGCCCCTATGCCAGCACAGATACGCAGTATTTT.

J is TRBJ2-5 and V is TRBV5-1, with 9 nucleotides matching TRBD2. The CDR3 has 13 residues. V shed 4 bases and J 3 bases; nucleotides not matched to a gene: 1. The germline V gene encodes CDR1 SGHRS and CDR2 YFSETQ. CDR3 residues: CASSKRGEETQYF. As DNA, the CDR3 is TGCGCCAGCAGCAAGCGGGGGGAAGAGACCCAGTACTTC. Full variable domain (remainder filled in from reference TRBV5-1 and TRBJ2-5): KAGVTQTPRYLIKTRGQQVTLSCSPISGHRSVSWYQQTPGQGLQFLFEYFSETQRNKGNFPGRFSGRQFSNSRSEMNVSTLELGDSALYLCASSKRGEETQYFGPGTRLLVL.

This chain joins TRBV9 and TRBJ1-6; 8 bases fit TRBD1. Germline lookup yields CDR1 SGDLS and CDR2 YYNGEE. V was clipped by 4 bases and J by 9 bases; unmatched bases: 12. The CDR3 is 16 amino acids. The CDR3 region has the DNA TGTGCCAGCAGCCCAGAGACAGGGGTTTATGGTTCACCCCTCCACTTT. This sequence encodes CASSPETGVYGSPLHF.

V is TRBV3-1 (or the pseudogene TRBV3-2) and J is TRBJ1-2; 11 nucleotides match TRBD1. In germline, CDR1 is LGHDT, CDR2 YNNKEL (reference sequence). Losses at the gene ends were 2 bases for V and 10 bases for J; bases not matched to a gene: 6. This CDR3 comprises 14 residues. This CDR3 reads CASSQNRGQGDYTF. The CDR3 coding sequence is TGTGCCAGCAGCCAAAATCGGGGACAGGGGGACTACACCTTC.

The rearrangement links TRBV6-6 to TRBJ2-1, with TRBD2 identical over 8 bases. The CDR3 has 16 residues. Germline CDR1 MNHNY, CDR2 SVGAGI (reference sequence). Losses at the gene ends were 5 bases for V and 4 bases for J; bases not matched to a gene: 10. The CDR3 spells CASSRSAGGHYNEQFF. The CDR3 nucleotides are TGTGCCAGCAGTCGATCGGCGGGAGGACATTACAATGAGCAGTTCTTC.